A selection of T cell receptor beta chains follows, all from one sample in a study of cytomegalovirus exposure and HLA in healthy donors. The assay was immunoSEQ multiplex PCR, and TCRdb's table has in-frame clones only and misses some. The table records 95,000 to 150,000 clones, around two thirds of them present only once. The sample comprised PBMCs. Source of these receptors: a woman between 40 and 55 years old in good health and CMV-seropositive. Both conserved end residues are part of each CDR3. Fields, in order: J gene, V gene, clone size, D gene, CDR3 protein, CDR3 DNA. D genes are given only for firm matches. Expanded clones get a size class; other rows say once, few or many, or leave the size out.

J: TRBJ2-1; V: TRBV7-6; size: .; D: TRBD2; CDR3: CASSLSGDQRPFF; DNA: TGTGCCAGCAGCCTCAGCGGGGACCAACGTCCGTTCTTC
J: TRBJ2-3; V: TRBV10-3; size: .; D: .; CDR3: CAISADTRQESAQYF; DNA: TGTGCCATCAGTGCGGACACCCGCCAGGAGTCGGCGCAGTATTTT
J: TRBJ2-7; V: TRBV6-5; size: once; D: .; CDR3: CASSSGQHSYEQYF; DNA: TGTGCCAGCTCCTCAGGACAGCACTCCTACGAGCAGTACTTC
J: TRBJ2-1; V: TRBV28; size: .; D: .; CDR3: CASSLRETVNEQFF; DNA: TGTGCCAGCAGTTTACGGGAGACGGTCAATGAGCAGTTCTTC
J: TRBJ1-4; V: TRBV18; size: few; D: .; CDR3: CASSRANEKLFF; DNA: TGTGCCAGCTCCAGGGCCAATGAAAAACTGTTTTTT
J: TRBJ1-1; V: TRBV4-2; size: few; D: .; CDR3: CASSHGRTPTEAFF; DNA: TGTGCCAGCAGCCACGGACGGACTCCGACTGAAGCTTTCTTT
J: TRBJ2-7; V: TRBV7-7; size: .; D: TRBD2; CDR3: CASSLGGTSYEQYF; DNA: TGTGCTAGCAGCTTGGGGGGGACCTCCTACGAGCAGTACTTC
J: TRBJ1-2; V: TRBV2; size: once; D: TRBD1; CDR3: CASSDLLGQGAAGYTF; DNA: TGTGCCAGCAGTGATCTATTGGGGCAGGGGGCAGCCGGCTACACCTTC
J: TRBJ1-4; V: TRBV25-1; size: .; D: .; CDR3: CASSDPGGLDEKLFF; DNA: TGTGCCAGCAGTGATCCCGGGGGGCTGGATGAAAAACTGTTTTTT
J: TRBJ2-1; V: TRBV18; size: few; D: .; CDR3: CASSQDRSGFYNEQFF; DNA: TGTGCCAGCTCACAGGACAGGAGCGGGTTCTACAATGAGCAGTTCTTC
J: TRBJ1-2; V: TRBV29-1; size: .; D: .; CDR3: CSVGQVYGYTF; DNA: TGCAGCGTTGGACAGGTCTATGGCTACACCTTC
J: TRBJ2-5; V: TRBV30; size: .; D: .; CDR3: CALEGVETQYF; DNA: TGTGCACTCGAGGGGGTCGAGACCCAGTACTTC
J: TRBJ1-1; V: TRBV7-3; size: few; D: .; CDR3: CASSPGKGTEAFF; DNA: TGTGCCAGCAGCCCGGGAAAGGGAACTGAAGCTTTCTTT
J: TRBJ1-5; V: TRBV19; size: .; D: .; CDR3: CASRGREGQPQHF; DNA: TGTGCCAGTAGAGGCAGGGAAGGACAGCCCCAGCATTTT
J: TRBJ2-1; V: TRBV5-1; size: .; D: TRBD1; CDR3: CASSLAEDRGNEQFF; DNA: TGCGCCAGCAGCTTGGCCGAGGACAGGGGCAATGAGCAGTTCTTC
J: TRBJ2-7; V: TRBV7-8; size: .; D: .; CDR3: CASSLALASYEQYF; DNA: TGTGCCAGCAGCTTAGCTCTAGCATCCTACGAGCAGTACTTC
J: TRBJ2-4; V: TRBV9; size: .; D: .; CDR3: CASSVDPGGPAKNIQYF; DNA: TGTGCCAGCAGCGTAGATCCAGGGGGGCCCGCCAAAAACATTCAGTACTTC
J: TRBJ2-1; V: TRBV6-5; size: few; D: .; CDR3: CASSSRTDEQFF; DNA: TGTGCCAGCAGTAGTCGAACGGATGAGCAGTTCTTC
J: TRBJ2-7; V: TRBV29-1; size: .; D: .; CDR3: CSVRTPSYEQYF; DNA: TGCAGCGTGCGGACTCCCTCCTACGAGCAGTACTTC
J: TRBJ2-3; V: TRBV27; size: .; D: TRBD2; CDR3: CASSLELAELSQDTQYF; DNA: TGTGCCAGCAGTTTGGAACTAGCGGAGCTAAGCCAAGATACGCAGTATTTT
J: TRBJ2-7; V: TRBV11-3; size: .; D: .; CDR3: CASSLPGGPGEQYF; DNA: TGTGCCAGCAGCCTCCCAGGGGGGCCCGGCGAGCAGTACTTC
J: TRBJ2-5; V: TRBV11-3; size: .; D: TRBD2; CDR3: CASSLTSGQETQYF; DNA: TGTGCCAGCAGCTTGACTAGCGGGCAAGAGACCCAGTACTTC
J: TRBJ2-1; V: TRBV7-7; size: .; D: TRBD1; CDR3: CASSLGPGTGGNNEQFF; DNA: TGTGCTAGCAGCTTAGGCCCCGGGACAGGGGGAAACAATGAGCAGTTCTTC
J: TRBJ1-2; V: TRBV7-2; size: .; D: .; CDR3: CASSLAQYGYTF; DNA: TGTGCCAGCAGCTTAGCACAGTATGGCTACACCTTC
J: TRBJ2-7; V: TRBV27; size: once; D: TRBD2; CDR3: CASSFYPGTSGGTSYEQYF; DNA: TGTGCCAGCAGTTTTTATCCCGGGACTAGCGGGGGGACCTCCTACGAGCAGTACTTC
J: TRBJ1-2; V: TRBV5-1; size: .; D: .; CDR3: CASSPGSGYGYTF; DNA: TGCGCCAGCAGCCCGGGGTCTGGGTATGGCTACACCTTC